This T cell receptor (beta chain) was found in a study of glioma-infiltrating T cells. V lost 6 bases to trimming and J lost 0 bases, with 9 bases between them. The germline CDR1 and CDR2 sequences are MDHEN and SYDVKM. The CDR3 is 14 residues long. The iRepertoire nested amplicon-rescue multiplex PCR amplified TCR alpha and beta CDR3s from RNA. TCRdb processed the multiplex PCR reads anew with MiXCR; each CDR3 protein has one entry. The table has tens of thousands of distinct CDR3 sequences, roughly 40% seen once; the top ten hold around two fifths. This clonotype showed up many times. The sequenced material came from glioma tissue, nonneoplastic brain tissue, or PBMCs (not recorded which). This chain uses TRBV28 with TRBJ1-3; D perhaps matches TRBD1 (5 bases). The source of this sequence is a human donor with low-grade glioma or glioblastoma, undergoing nonglioma brain surgery, or in good health (not recorded which). CDR3 sequence: CASSPTASGNTIYF. The DNA of the CDR3 is TGTGCCAGCAGCCCGACAGCCTCTGGAAACACCATATATTTT.